Listed below are T cell receptor beta chains from one sample, sequenced in a study of T-cell reconstitution after alpha-beta-depleted transplantation in children. TCRdb called the PCR reads again in MiXCR, with one record for every CDR3 protein. Of fewer than 550,000 distinct CDR3 sequences in the sample, 11% were seen once. The sequenced sample was PBMCs, mostly from graft donor cells, obtained 180 days after TCRalphabeta/CD19-depleted stem cell transplant. The receptors come from a female patient between 2 and 15 years old who had a stem cell transplant for aplastic anemia, so the T cells may come from the graft donor. Both conserved end residues are part of each CDR3. D genes are given only for firm matches. Rows give clone size only sometimes, using once, few, many, or a class for an expanded clone.

j_gene	abundance	d_gene	v_gene	CDR3aa
TRBJ1-1	few	-	TRBV23-1	CASSQSTEGSYRRNTEAFF
TRBJ2-6	many	TRBD1	TRBV9	CASSVGTGGSGANVLTF
TRBJ1-4	-	-	TRBV10-3	CAIRGHEKLFF
TRBJ1-5	few	-	TRBV10-2	CASSEYRPGQPQHF
TRBJ2-5	-	-	TRBV7-9	CASSTRGREETQYF
TRBJ2-5	few	-	TRBV5-1	CASSFTDTMQETQYF
TRBJ2-7	few	-	TRBV6-5	CASSYFMGDEQYF
TRBJ2-1	-	-	TRBV20-1	CSAYTGTPNEQFF
TRBJ1-2	-	TRBD1	TRBV29-1	CSDTGGAGYGYTF
TRBJ2-7	-	TRBD2	TRBV28	CASSLLTTSAYEQYF
TRBJ2-3	-	-	TRBV11-2	CASSLDRATPADTQYF
TRBJ2-1	-	TRBD1	TRBV20-1	CSARLQGVSYNEQFF
TRBJ2-1	-	-	TRBV7-3	CASSSRGDNNEQFF
TRBJ2-1	-	TRBD2	TRBV15	CATSRLAGGYYNEQFF
TRBJ1-4	few	-	TRBV6-1	CASSSRESEKLFF
TRBJ2-5	-	-	TRBV12-3/TRBV12-4	CASSLQHRAAYQETQYF
TRBJ2-1	few	-	TRBV24-1	CATSDSRTDYYNEQFF
TRBJ1-5	few	-	TRBV5-5	CASSSLSGIQPQHF
TRBJ2-2	-	TRBD1	TRBV18	CASSPRGPNTGELFF
TRBJ2-3	few	-	TRBV12-3/TRBV12-4	CASSLATTTGSQYF
TRBJ2-3	few	TRBD1	TRBV7-2	CASSLGGQVGDTQYF
TRBJ2-2	few	-	TRBV19	CASSIRPPAERSTGELFF
TRBJ1-5	-	-	TRBV20-1	CSARRLPASLQPQHF
TRBJ2-4	few	-	TRBV7-9	CASSTTGQGTKNIQYF
TRBJ2-7	many	TRBD1	TRBV7-2	CASSFWTGSYEQYF
TRBJ2-4	many	TRBD1	TRBV24-1	CATSSGQGGSAKNIQYF
TRBJ2-2	few	-	TRBV20-1	CSAETIMGPKGTGELFF
TRBJ1-6	few	-	TRBV27	CASSLLTRSSYNSPLHF